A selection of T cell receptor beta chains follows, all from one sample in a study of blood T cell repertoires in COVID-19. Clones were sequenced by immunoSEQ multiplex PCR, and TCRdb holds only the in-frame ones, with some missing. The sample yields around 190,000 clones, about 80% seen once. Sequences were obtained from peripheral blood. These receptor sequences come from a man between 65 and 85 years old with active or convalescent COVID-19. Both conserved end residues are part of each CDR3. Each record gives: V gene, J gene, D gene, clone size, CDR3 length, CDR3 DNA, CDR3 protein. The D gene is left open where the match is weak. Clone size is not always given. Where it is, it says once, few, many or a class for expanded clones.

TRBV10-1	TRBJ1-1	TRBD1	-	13	TGCGCCAGCAGTGCGTGGACAGGGCTTGAAGCTTTCTTT	CASSAWTGLEAFF
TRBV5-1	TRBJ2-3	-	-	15	TGCGCCAGCAGCTTGGACGGGAATCCCACAGATACGCAGTATTTT	CASSLDGNPTDTQYF
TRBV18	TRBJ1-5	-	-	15	TGTGCCAGCTCACCAGGGGGTGGGGGCGGTCAGCCCCAGCATTTT	CASSPGGGGGQPQHF
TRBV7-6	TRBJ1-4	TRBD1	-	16	TGTGCCAGCAGCTTAGAGACAGGGAAGGAGAATGAAAAACTGTTTTTT	CASSLETGKENEKLFF
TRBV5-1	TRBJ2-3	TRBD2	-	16	TGCGCCAGCAGCGGGACTAGCGGGAGAGGTGCAGATACGCAGTATTTT	CASSGTSGRGADTQYF
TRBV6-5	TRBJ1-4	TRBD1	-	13	TGTGCCAGCAACCGGGACAGGTCGGAAAAACTGTTTTTT	CASNRDRSEKLFF
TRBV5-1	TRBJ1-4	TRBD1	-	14	TGCGCCAGCAGCTTCCGACAGGGACGCGAAAAACTGTTTTTT	CASSFRQGREKLFF
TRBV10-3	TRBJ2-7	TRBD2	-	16	TGTGCCATCAGCCCCAACCCAGCGGGGGGGCCGAGGGAGCAGTACTTC	CAISPNPAGGPREQYF
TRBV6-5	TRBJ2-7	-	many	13	TGTGCCAGCAGTCCCAGGGGGGCCTACGAGCAGTACTTC	CASSPRGAYEQYF
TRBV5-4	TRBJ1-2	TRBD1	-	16	TGTGCCAGCAGCACCCGGACAGGGAAGGACGACTATGGCTACACCTTC	CASSTRTGKDDYGYTF
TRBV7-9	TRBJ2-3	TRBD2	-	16	TGTGCCAGCAAGTCTAGCGGGAGTGAGTGGACAGATACGCAGTATTTT	CASKSSGSEWTDTQYF
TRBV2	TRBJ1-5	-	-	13	TGTGCCAGCTCAACCGAGAGGGATCAGCCCCAGCATTTT	CASSTERDQPQHF
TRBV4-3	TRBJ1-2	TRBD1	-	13	TGCGCCAGCAGCCCCGGGACAGCCTTTGGCTACACCTTC	CASSPGTAFGYTF
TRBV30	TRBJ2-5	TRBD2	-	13	TGTGCCTGGCGGCGGGACGGGGGGGGGCCCCAGTACTTC	CAWRRDGGGPQYF
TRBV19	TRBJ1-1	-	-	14	TGTGCCAGTAGTAAAGGGGCCCGGAACACTGAAGCTTTCTTT	CASSKGARNTEAFF
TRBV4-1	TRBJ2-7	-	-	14	TGCGCCAGCAGCGGACAACCGGGCTCCTACGAGCAGTACTTC	CASSGQPGSYEQYF